This is a list of T cell receptor beta chains from one sample in a study of cytomegalovirus exposure and HLA in healthy donors. TCRdb's copy holds only in-frame clones and misses some; the assay was immunoSEQ multiplex PCR. The table has about 120,000 clones, about 76% seen once. Sequenced material: PBMCs. The source is a man between 60 and 75 years old in good health and CMV-seropositive. CDR3s include the opening cysteine and the closing phenylalanine or tryptophan. The D gene is left open where the match is weak. Only part of the rows carry a size: once, few, many, or a class if the clone is expanded.

J gene: TRBJ1-5; V gene: TRBV6-1; D gene: NA; clone size: NA; CDR3 protein: CASRESPSQSSNQPQHF; CDR3 DNA: TGTGCCAGCAGAGAATCCCCTTCCCAGTCTAGCAATCAGCCCCAGCATTTT
J gene: TRBJ2-2; V gene: TRBV5-1; D gene: NA; clone size: NA; CDR3 protein: CASSLGKGANTGELFF; CDR3 DNA: TGCGCCAGCAGCTTGGGGAAGGGGGCGAACACCGGGGAGCTGTTTTTT
J gene: TRBJ1-6; V gene: TRBV6-1; D gene: TRBD1; clone size: NA; CDR3 protein: CAVRQGAERSPLHF; CDR3 DNA: TGTGCCGTACGACAGGGGGCAGAGAGGTCACCCCTCCACTTT
J gene: TRBJ2-7; V gene: TRBV20-1; D gene: NA; clone size: NA; CDR3 protein: CSAGAPMEYF; CDR3 DNA: TGCAGTGCCGGAGCCCCGATGGAGTACTTC
J gene: TRBJ2-1; V gene: TRBV5-4; D gene: TRBD2; clone size: NA; CDR3 protein: CASSPGLAGWNNEQFF; CDR3 DNA: TGTGCCAGCAGTCCTGGACTAGCGGGGTGGAACAATGAGCAGTTCTTC
J gene: TRBJ2-6; V gene: TRBV18; D gene: NA; clone size: NA; CDR3 protein: CASSPGPPTSGANVLTF; CDR3 DNA: TGTGCCAGCTCACCAGGGCCCCCTACCTCTGGGGCCAACGTCCTGACTTTC
J gene: TRBJ2-6; V gene: TRBV5-1; D gene: NA; clone size: NA; CDR3 protein: CASSFDSGANGLTF; CDR3 DNA: TGCGCCAGCAGCTTCGACTCTGGGGCCAACGGCCTGACTTTC
J gene: TRBJ2-3; V gene: TRBV7-3; D gene: NA; clone size: NA; CDR3 protein: CASSLTFGGVDTQYF; CDR3 DNA: TGTGCCAGCAGCTTAACGTTCGGCGGGGTGGATACGCAGTATTTT
J gene: TRBJ1-1; V gene: TRBV11-2; D gene: TRBD1; clone size: NA; CDR3 protein: CASSSYRGRGTEAFF; CDR3 DNA: TGTGCCAGCAGCTCATACAGGGGGCGAGGCACTGAAGCTTTCTTT
J gene: TRBJ2-1; V gene: TRBV2; D gene: TRBD1; clone size: NA; CDR3 protein: CASTREWTGDNEQFF; CDR3 DNA: TGTGCCAGCACGAGGGAATGGACAGGGGACAATGAGCAGTTCTTC
J gene: TRBJ2-1; V gene: TRBV28; D gene: NA; clone size: NA; CDR3 protein: CASSLGTSFNEQFF; CDR3 DNA: TGTGCCAGCAGCTTAGGGACATCTTTCAATGAGCAGTTCTTC
J gene: TRBJ2-7; V gene: TRBV5-1; D gene: TRBD1; clone size: NA; CDR3 protein: CASSLEGQLGQGYEQYF; CDR3 DNA: TGCGCCAGCAGCTTGGAGGGCCAACTGGGACAGGGATACGAGCAGTACTTC
J gene: TRBJ1-6; V gene: TRBV25-1; D gene: NA; clone size: NA; CDR3 protein: CASSGGLNNSPLHF; CDR3 DNA: TGTGCCAGCAGTGGCGGGCTAAATAATTCACCCCTCCACTTT
J gene: TRBJ1-1; V gene: TRBV7-9; D gene: TRBD1; clone size: once; CDR3 protein: CASSSQGLAGAFF; CDR3 DNA: TGTGCCAGCAGCTCACAGGGGCTCGCAGGAGCTTTCTTT
J gene: TRBJ2-5; V gene: TRBV5-1; D gene: TRBD1; clone size: NA; CDR3 protein: CASSLRTGQETQYF; CDR3 DNA: TGCGCCAGCAGCTTGAGGACAGGGCAGGAGACCCAGTACTTC
J gene: TRBJ1-2; V gene: TRBV4-2; D gene: NA; clone size: NA; CDR3 protein: CASSPTGNYGYTF; CDR3 DNA: TGTGCCAGCAGCCCCACAGGGAACTATGGCTACACCTTC
J gene: TRBJ2-4; V gene: TRBV10-1; D gene: TRBD2; clone size: NA; CDR3 protein: CASKGWVAGGLAKNIQYF; CDR3 DNA: TGCGCCAGCAAGGGGTGGGTAGCGGGGGGTTTAGCCAAAAACATTCAGTACTTC
J gene: TRBJ2-7; V gene: TRBV6-5; D gene: TRBD1; clone size: NA; CDR3 protein: CASSSWDSEQYF; CDR3 DNA: TGTGCCAGCAGTTCGTGGGACAGCGAGCAGTACTTC